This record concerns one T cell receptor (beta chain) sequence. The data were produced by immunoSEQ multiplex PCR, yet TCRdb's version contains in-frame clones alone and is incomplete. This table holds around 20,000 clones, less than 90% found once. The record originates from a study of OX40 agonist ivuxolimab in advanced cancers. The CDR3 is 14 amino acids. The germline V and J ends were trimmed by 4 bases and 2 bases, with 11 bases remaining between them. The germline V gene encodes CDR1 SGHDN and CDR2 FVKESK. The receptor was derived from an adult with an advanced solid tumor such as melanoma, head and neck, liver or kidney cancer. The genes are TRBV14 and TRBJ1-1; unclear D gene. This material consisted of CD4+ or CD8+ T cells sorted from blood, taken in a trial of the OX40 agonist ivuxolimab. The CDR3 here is CASSPPAHNTEAFF. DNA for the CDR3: TGTGCCAGCAGCCCCCCGGCGCACAACACTGAAGCTTTCTTT.